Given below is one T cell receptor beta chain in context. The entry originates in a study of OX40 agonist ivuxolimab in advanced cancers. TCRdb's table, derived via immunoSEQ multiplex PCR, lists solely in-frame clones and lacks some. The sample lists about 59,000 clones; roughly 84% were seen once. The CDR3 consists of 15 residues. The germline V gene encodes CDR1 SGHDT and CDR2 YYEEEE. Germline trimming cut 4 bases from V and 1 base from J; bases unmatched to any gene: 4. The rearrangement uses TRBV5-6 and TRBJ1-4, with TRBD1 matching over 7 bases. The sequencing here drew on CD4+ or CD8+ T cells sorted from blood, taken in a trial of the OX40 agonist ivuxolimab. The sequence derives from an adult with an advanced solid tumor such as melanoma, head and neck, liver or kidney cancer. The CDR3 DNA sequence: TGTGCCAGCAGCGCAGGGGGGGAAACTAATGAAAAACTGTTTTTT. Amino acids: CASSAGGETNEKLFF.